This T cell receptor (beta chain) was sequenced during a study of blood T cell repertoires in COVID-19. Original processing notes: It was from reference gene primer amplification that nucleated cell counts were estimated. Assay: immunoSEQ multiplex PCR; the TCRdb copy retains only in-frame clones and omits some. V and J calls and clone size are copied from that table; D and trimming were computed from the DNA. The data hold over 250,000 clones, with around nine tenths observed a single time. Germline assignment: CDR1 MNHEY and CDR2 SMNVEV (reference sequence). The CDR3 has 15 amino acids. Trimming removed 0 bases at V and 6 bases at J, with 11 bases between.

The sequenced sample was peripheral blood. The receptor was isolated from a man between 50 and 59 years old with acute or convalescent COVID-19. This chain uses TRBV27 with TRBJ1-4; D unresolved. CDR3 region: CASSLSYGFDEKLFF. CDR3 DNA: TGTGCCAGCAGTTTATCTTACGGGTTTGATGAAAAACTGTTTTTT.